This T cell receptor beta chain is drawn from a study of shared clonotypes between healthy human individuals. The data were produced by immunoSEQ multiplex PCR, yet TCRdb's version contains in-frame clones alone and is incomplete. This table holds 2 million to 2.5 million clones, around 95% found once. Findings and caveats of the study: Naive subsets generally exceeded memory subsets in estimated richness.

The germline V gene has CDR1 MNHEY and CDR2 SVGAGI. The CDR3 contains 12 residues. V lost 8 bases and J lost 2, with 10 bases in between. Of note for this clone: Its target is unknown.

Material: naive CD4+ T cells sorted from blood. Subset defined: CD45RA+ positively selected. The chain uses TRBV6-5 and TRBJ2-7; D may be TRBD1 (7 bases). The receptor was derived from a man aged 18-30 years in good health. The CDR3 protein is CASSGGPYEQYF. DNA for the CDR3: TGTGCCAGCTCAGGGGGGCCCTACGAGCAGTACTTC.